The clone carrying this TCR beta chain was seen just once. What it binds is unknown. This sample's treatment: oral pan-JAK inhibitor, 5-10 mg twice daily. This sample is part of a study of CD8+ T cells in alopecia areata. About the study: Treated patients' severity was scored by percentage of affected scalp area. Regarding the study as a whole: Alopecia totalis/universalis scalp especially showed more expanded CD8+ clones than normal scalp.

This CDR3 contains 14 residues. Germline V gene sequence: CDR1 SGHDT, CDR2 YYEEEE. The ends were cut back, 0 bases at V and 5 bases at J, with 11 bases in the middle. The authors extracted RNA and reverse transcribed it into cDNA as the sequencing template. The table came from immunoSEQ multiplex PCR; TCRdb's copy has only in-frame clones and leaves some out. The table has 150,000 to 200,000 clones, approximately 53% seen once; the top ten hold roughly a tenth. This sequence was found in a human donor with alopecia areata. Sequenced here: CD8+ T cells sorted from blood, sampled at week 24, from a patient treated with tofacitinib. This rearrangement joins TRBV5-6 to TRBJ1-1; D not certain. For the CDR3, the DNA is TGTGCCAGCAGCTTGGGCCTCGGAGGTACTGAAGCTTTCTTT. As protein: CASSLGLGGTEAFF.